This T cell receptor (beta chain) was sequenced in a study of blood T cell repertoires in COVID-19 (dated by TCRdb to between 2020 and 2021). Regarding the complete study: Samples covering the acute and convalescent phases of COVID-19 were provided by collaborators in the United States, Italy and Spain. The repertoires were released in a freely available public database meant as a resource for research on the immune response to SARS-CoV-2. The dataset comprised deeply sampled blood TCRbeta repertoires from subjects exposed to, actively infected with, or recovered from COVID-19. Nearly every sample came with metadata listing a de-identified subject ID, COVID-19 status, age in years and sex. The material from the prospective study consisted of cDNA or gDNA derived from T cells, B-cell-depleted T cells, or PBMCs. The samples were drawn from two sources: the first 160 participants of the ongoing ImmuneRACE study, and 1,254 subjects contributed by 6 global collaborators. Where available, HLA class I and class II types were obtained from metadata supplied by the sample provider rather than from assay-based typing.

CDR1 and CDR2, looked up from the germline V gene, are MNHEY and SVGAGI. CDR3 length: 13 amino acids, cysteine to phenylalanine. Left in the record is the CDR3 DNA by itself, 39 bases read in frame from the first base. The germline ends are 14 bases apart after V is trimmed by 6 bases and J by 6 bases. What the study reported, not specific to this receptor: The quantity of clinical and demographic metadata differed by source and by participant and was supplied without curation.

The collaborating institutions used their own protocols to collect whole blood in K2EDTA tubes. Collaborator samples were shipped for TCRbeta analysis as frozen whole blood, isolated PBMCs, or DNA extracted from either sample type. TCRbeta CDR3 regions were amplified from genomic DNA by means of the immunoSEQ Assay, a bias-controlled multiplex PCR. Concerning the study's data processing: The number of nucleated cells in each sample was estimated by amplification of reference gene primers within the assay. Sequence reads were collapsed and filtered to measure the absolute abundance of every unique TCRbeta CDR3 rearrangement. For each sample, productive Simpson clonality was calculated as the square root of Simpson's diversity index over productive rearrangements. The table was pulled from immuneACCESS by TCRdb, which kept in-frame rearrangements only. Such tables lose some clones; where checked, under half of the loss comes from unresolved V genes, and the rest has no known cause. That table furnishes V, J and clone size, whereas the DNA furnished D and trimming. The sample contains 150,000 to 180,000 clones, more than 80% of them found a single time. The top ten hold approximately 0.55% of the sample.

About this clone: No antigen is known for it. Base qualities were left out, and no much larger clone turns up one base away.

Rearrangement joined TRBV6-5 to TRBJ1-1; TRBD1 might be the D gene, on 5 matching bases. The source is a man between 45 and 60 years old with acute or convalescent COVID-19. The sequenced sample consisted of peripheral blood. The DNA sequence is TGTGCCAGCAGCCTCGGCAGGGCTGCTGAAGCTTTCTTT. Its product reads: CASSLGRAAEAFF.